This T cell receptor beta chain was profiled in a study of T cell responses to AZD1222 COVID-19 vaccine. Assay used: immunoSEQ multiplex PCR; TCRdb lists only in-frame clones, some missing. The profile shows tens of thousands of clones, around 83% of them singletons. Trimming took off 7 bases at V and 7 bases at J, with 20 bases between the two ends. Germline V lookup: CDR1 SNHLY, CDR2 FYNNEI. This CDR3 is 14 amino acids long. The chain carries TRBV2 and TRBJ2-7; D assignment may be TRBD1 or TRBD2 (6 bases each). The sequence was collected from an adult in good health. Sequences were derived from peripheral blood, sampled on day 0 of AZD1222 vaccination. In nucleotides, the CDR3 is TGTGCCAGCAACGACCGGGACAATGGGAGGGAGCAGTACTTC. Translated: CASNDRDNGREQYF.